This T cell receptor beta chain was recorded in a study of cytomegalovirus exposure and HLA in healthy donors. PCR was performed using 60 Vbeta and 13 Jbeta primers. Profiling relied on immunoSEQ multiplex PCR, and the TCRdb table lists in-frame clones only, not all of them. The table has some 170,000 clones, around 81% seen once. This clone was picked up a small number of times. The antigen is undetermined. Study-wide findings and caveats: Upon later analysis, TCR association rates were observed to vary by HLA locus, being highest for DRB1 and lowest for HLA-C.

The sequencing input was PBMCs. The TCR sequence derives from a woman aged 45-65 years in good health and CMV-seronegative.

CDR3 protein: CASSPDRGPGYTF. CDR3 DNA: TGTGCCAGCAGCCCCGACAGGGGGCCCGGCTACACCTTC. The chain employs TRBV5-4 and TRBJ1-2; 10 bases are a match to TRBD1. J gave up 8 bases and V 4 bases, and 5 bases lay outside the gene matches. CDR3 length: 13 residues. CDR1 is SGHNT, CDR2 YYREEE, per germline (reference sequence).